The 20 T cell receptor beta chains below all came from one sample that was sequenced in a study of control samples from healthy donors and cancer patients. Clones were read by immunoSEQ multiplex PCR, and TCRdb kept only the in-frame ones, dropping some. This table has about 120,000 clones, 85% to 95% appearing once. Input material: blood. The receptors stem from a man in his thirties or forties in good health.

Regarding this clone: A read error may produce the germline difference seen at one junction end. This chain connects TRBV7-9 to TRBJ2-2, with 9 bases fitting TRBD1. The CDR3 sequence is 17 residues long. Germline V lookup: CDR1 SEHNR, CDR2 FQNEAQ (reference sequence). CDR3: CASSHSGTGINSGELFF. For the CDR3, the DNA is TGTGCCAGCAGCCATTCTGGGACAGGGATAAACAGCGGGGAGCTGTTTTTT. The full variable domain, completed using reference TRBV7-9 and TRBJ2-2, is DTGVSQNPRHKITKRGQNVTFRCDPISEHNRLYWYRQTLGQGPEFLTYFQNEAQLEKSRLLSDRFSAERPKGSFSTLEIQRTEQGDSAMYLCASSHSGTGINSGELFFGEGSRLTVL.

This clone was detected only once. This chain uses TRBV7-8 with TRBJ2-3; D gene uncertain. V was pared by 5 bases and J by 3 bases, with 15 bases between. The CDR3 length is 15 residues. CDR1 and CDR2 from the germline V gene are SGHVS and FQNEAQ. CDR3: CASSPPGVMTDTQYF. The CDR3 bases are TGTGCCAGCAGCCCCCCTGGGGTAATGACAGATACGCAGTATTTT.

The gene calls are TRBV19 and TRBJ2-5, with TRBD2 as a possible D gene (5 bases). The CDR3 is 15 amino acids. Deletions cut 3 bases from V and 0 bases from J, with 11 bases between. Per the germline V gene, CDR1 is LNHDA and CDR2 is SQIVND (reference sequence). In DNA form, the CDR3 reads TGTGCCAGTAGTATTGACGGGGAGTACCAAGAGACCCAGTACTTC. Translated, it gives CASSIDGEYQETQYF.

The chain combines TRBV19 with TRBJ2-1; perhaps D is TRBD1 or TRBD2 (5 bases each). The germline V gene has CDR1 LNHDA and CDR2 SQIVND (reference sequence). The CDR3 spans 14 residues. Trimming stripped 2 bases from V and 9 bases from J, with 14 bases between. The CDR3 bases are TGTGCCAGTAGTATATTAATTGGGGGTAGTGAGCAGTTCTTC. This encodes CASSILIGGSEQFF.

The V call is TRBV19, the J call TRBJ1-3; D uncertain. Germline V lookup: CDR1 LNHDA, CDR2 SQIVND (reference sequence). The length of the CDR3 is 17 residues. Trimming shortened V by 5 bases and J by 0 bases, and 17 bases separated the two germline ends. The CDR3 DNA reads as TGTGCCAGTAGTCTGACGGGCATAACGAGCTCTGGAAACACCATATATTTT. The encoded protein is CASSLTGITSSGNTIYF.

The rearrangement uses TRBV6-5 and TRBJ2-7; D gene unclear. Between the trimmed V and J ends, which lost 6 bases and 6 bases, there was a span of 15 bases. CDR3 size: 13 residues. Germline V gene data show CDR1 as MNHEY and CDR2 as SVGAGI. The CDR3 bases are TGTGCCAGCAGACCTAGGGTGATTGGCGAGCAGTACGTC. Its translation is CASRPRVIGEQYV.

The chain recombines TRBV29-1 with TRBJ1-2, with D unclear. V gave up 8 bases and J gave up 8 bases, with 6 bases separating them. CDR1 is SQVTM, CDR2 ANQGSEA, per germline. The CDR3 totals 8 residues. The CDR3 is CSSEGYTF. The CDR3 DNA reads TGCAGCTCGGAGGGCTACACCTTC.

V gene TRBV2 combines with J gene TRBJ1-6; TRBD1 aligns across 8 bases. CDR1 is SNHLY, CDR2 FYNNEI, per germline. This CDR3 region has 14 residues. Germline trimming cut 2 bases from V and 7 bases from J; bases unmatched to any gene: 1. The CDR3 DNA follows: TGTGCCAGCAGTGAACGACAGGGGAATTCACCCCTCCACTTT. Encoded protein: CASSERQGNSPLHF.

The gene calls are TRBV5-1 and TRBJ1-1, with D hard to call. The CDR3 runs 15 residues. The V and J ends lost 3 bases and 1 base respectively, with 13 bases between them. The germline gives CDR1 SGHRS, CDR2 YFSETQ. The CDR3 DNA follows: TGCGCCAGCAGCTCCTCCGGCAGGCCGAACACTGAAGCTTTCTTT. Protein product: CASSSSGRPNTEAFF.

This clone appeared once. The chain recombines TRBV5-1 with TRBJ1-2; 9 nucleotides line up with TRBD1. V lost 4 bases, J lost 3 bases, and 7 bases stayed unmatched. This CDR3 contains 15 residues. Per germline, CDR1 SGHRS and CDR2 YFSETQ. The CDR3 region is CASSVPGQGDYGYTF. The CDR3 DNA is TGCGCCAGCAGCGTGCCGGGACAGGGAGACTATGGCTACACCTTC.

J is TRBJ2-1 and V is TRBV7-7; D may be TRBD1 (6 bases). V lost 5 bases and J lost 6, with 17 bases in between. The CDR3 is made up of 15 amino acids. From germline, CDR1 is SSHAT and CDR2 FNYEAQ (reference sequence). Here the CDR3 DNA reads TGTGCCAGCAGCCATGGACAGTTCGGAGTCAATGAGCAGTTCTTC. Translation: CASSHGQFGVNEQFF.

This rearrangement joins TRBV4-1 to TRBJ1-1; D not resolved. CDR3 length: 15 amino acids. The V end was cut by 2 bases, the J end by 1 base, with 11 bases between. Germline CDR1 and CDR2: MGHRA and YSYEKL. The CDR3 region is CASSQLRLGNTEAFF. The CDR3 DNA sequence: TGCGCCAGCAGCCAATTACGACTGGGGAACACTGAAGCTTTCTTT.

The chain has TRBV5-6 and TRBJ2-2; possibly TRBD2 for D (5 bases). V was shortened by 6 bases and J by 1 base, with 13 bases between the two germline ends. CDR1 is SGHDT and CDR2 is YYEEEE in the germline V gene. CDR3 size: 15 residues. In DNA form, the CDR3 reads TGTGCCAGCACCTTTGAGGCGGGGAACACCGGGGAGCTGTTTTTT. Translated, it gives CASTFEAGNTGELFF.

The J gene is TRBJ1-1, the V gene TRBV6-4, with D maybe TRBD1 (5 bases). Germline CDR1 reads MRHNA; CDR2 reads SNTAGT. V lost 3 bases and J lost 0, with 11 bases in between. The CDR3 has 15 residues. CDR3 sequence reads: CASSEVGGMNTEAFF. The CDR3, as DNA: TGTGCCAGCAGTGAGGTTGGGGGGATGAACACTGAAGCTTTCTTT.

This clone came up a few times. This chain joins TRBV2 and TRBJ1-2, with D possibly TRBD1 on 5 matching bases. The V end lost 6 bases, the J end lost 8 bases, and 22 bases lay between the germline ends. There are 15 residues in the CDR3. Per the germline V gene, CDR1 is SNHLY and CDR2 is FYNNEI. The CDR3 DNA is TGTGCCAGCAGGTGGGGGGACGGCTTACCAGGAGGCTACACCTTC. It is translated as CASRWGDGLPGGYTF. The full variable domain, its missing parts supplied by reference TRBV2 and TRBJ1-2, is EPEVTQTPSHQVTQMGQEVILRCVPISNHLYFYWYRQILGQKVEFLVSFYNNEISEKSEIFDDQFSVERPDGSNFTLKIRSTKLEDSAMYFCASRWGDGLPGGYTFGSGTRLTVV.

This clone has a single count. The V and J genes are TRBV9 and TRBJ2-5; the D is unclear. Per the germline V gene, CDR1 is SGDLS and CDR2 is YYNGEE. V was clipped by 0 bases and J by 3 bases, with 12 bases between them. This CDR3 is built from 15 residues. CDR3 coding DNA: TGTGCCAGCAGCGTAGGACACCAGCTTGAAGAGACCCAGTACTTC. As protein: CASSVGHQLEETQYF. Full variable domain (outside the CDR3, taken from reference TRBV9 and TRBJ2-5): DSGVTQTPKHLITATGQRVTLRCSPRSGDLSVYWYQQSLDQGLQFLIQYYNGEERAKGNILERFSAQQFPDLHSELNLSSLELGDSALYFCASSVGHQLEETQYFGPGTRLLVL.

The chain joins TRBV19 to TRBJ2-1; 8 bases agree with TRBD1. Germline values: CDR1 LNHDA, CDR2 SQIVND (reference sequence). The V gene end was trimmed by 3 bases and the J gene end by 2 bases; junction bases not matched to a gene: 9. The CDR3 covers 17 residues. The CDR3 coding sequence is TGTGCCAGTAGTATTCTCGGGGGCAGGGGGCCCTACAATGAGCAGTTCTTC. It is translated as CASSILGGRGPYNEQFF.

The CDR3 protein is CASSGLRQLNEKLFF. In DNA, the CDR3 is TGTGCCAGCAGCGGCCTTCGGCAGCTTAATGAAAAACTGTTTTTT. This chain connects TRBV7-9 to TRBJ1-4; D not resolved. Germline CDR1 reads SEHNR; CDR2 reads FQNEAQ (reference sequence). This CDR3 is 15 amino acids long. V lost 5 bases to trimming and J lost 4 bases, with 14 bases between them.

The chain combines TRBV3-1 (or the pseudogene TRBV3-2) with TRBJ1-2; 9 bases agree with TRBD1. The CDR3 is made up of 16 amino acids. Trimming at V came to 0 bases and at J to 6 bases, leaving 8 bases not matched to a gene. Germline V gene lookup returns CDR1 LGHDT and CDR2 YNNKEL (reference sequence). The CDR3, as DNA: TGTGCCAGCAGCCAAGATCAGAGGACAGGGGCCCATGGCTACACCTTC. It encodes CASSQDQRTGAHGYTF.

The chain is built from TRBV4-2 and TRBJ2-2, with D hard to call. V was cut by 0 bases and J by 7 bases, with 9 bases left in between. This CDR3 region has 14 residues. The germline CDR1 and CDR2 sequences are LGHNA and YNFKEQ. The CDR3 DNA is TGTGCCAGCAGCCAAGATCACGTCGACGGGGAGCTGTTTTTT. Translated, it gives CASSQDHVDGELFF.